This entry lists 32 T cell receptor beta chains sequenced from one sample in a study of blood T cell repertoires in COVID-19 (dated by TCRdb to 2018 to 2021). Library generation was performed with the immunoSEQ multiplex PCR assay. As stored in TCRdb, this immuneACCESS dataset retains in-frame rearrangements with V and J assigned. A fraction of the clones does not appear; measured against another copy, unresolved V genes explain less than half of the discrepancy, and the remainder lacks a known reason. The sample data list about 220,000 clones, and around 84% of these were observed just once. The ten largest account for 5% to 6.5% of the sample. The source material was peripheral blood. These TCRs come from a woman aged 55-69 years who had recovered from COVID-19.

This sequence joins TRBV19 and TRBJ2-7; maybe TRBD2 (6 bases). The CDR3 spans 16 residues. V lost 0 bases to trimming and J lost 2 bases, with 14 bases between them. Germline values: CDR1 LNHDA, CDR2 SQIVND (reference sequence). This CDR3 reads CASSIDLFWGAYEQYF. For the CDR3, the DNA is TGTGCCAGTAGTATAGATCTATTCTGGGGGGCCTACGAGCAGTACTTC. Using reference TRBV19 and TRBJ2-7 for the parts outside the CDR3, the full variable domain is DGGITQSPKYLFRKEGQNVTLSCEQNLNHDAMYWYRQDPGQGLRLIYYSQIVNDFQKGDIAEGYSVSREKKESFPLTVTSAQKNPTAFYLCASSIDLFWGAYEQYFGPGTRLTVT.

The chain recombines TRBV5-4 with TRBJ1-5; TRBD1 agrees at 11 bases. The CDR3 has 14 residues. Per the germline V gene, CDR1 is SGHNT and CDR2 is YYREEE (reference sequence). With 4 bases clipped from V and 7 bases from J, the junction kept 4 bases outside the gene matches. CDR3: CASSVDRGLQPQHF. The CDR3, as DNA: TGTGCCAGCAGCGTGGACAGGGGGCTACAGCCCCAGCATTTT.

The rearrangement links TRBV6-5 to TRBJ2-1, with 12 bases identical to TRBD2. The ends lost 4 bases at V and 5 bases at J; junction bases unmatched: 6. The germline CDR1 and CDR2 sequences are MNHEY and SVGAGI. This CDR3 contains 16 residues. The CDR3 coding sequence is TGTGCCAGCAGTTCAACTAGCGGGGGGTGGGACAATGAGCAGTTCTTC. As protein: CASSSTSGGWDNEQFF.

The chain joins TRBV5-4 to TRBJ2-3, with 15 bases lining up with TRBD2. The CDR3 length is 16 residues. J gave up 5 bases and V 3 bases, and 4 bases lay outside the gene matches. Germline assignment: CDR1 SGHNT and CDR2 YYREEE (reference sequence). CDR3 sequence: CASSSGTSGGQDTQYF. The CDR3 DNA is TGTGCCAGCAGCTCTGGGACTAGCGGGGGGCAAGATACGCAGTATTTT.

J is TRBJ1-4 and V is TRBV5-4; D might be TRBD1 (6 bases). The CDR3 runs 19 residues. Germline V gene sequence: CDR1 SGHNT, CDR2 YYREEE (reference sequence). Trimming removed 0 bases at V and 3 bases at J, with 21 bases between. In DNA, the CDR3 is TGTGCCAGCAGCTTGGGGGGCGGACAGACAGGAGTAGCTAATGAAAAACTGTTTTTT. Its translation is CASSLGGGQTGVANEKLFF.

The J gene is TRBJ1-2, the V gene TRBV19, with TRBD1 matching 8 bases. CDR3 length: 14 residues. Germline V gene lookup returns CDR1 LNHDA and CDR2 SQIVND (reference sequence). J was trimmed by 4 bases and V by 4 bases; bases with no gene match: 5. CDR3 amino acids: CASSTRGLTYGYTF. In DNA form, the CDR3 reads TGTGCCAGTAGTACCAGGGGGCTCACCTATGGCTACACCTTC.

This rearrangement joins TRBV9 to TRBJ2-1, with D possibly TRBD2 on 6 matching bases. V was clipped by 0 bases and J by 4 bases, with 11 bases between them. Germline CDR1 and CDR2: SGDLS and YYNGEE. CDR3 length equals 15 residues. CDR3 protein: CASSVGSSGYNEQFF. CDR3 in DNA: TGTGCCAGCAGCGTAGGAAGTAGCGGATACAATGAGCAGTTCTTC. The full variable domain, in which reference TRBV9 and TRBJ2-1 provide the parts outside the CDR3, is DSGVTQTPKHLITATGQRVTLRCSPRSGDLSVYWYQQSLDQGLQFLIQYYNGEERAKGNILERFSAQQFPDLHSELNLSSLELGDSALYFCASSVGSSGYNEQFFGPGTRLTVL.

CDR3 residues: CASGQAGNTIYF. CDR3 DNA sequence: TGTGCCAGCGGGCAGGCTGGAAACACCATATATTTT. This rearrangement joins TRBV2 to TRBJ1-3; D remains ambiguous. This CDR3 has 12 amino acids. Trimming took off 8 bases at V and 2 bases at J, with 7 bases between the two ends. Germline CDR1 and CDR2: SNHLY and FYNNEI.

The chain employs TRBV18 and TRBJ2-1; 14 nucleotides align to TRBD2. Germline V lookup: CDR1 KGHSH, CDR2 LQKENI. Losses at the gene ends were 6 bases for V and 4 bases for J; bases not matched to a gene: 8. The CDR3 spans 17 residues. The CDR3 protein is CASSSGLAGAAYNEQFF. The CDR3 region has the DNA TGTGCCAGCTCTTCGGGACTAGCGGGGGCCGCATACAATGAGCAGTTCTTC.

The J gene is TRBJ2-3, the V gene TRBV28, with D possibly matching TRBD2 (5 bases). This CDR3 comprises 14 residues. Germline V CDR1 and CDR2: MDHEN, SYDVKM. The CDR3: CGPFGMDGTDTQYF. DNA of the CDR3: TGTGGACCCTTCGGGATGGATGGCACAGATACGCAGTATTTT.

CDR3 region: CASSQDRQGTYGYTF. CDR3 in DNA: TGTGCCAGCAGCCAAGATCGCCAGGGGACGTATGGCTACACCTTC. This rearrangement joins TRBV4-2 to TRBJ1-2; TRBD1 is a possible D gene (6 bases). The CDR3 extends over 15 amino acids. CDR1 LGHNA and CDR2 YNFKEQ come from the germline V gene. V was pared by 0 bases and J by 5 bases, with 13 bases between.

This clone turned up a few times. V is TRBV5-6 and J is TRBJ2-7; TRBD1 aligns across 9 bases. V lost 2 bases, J lost 7 bases, and 4 bases stayed unmatched. Germline values: CDR1 SGHDT, CDR2 YYEEEE. The CDR3 sequence is 13 residues long. The CDR3 region has the DNA TGTGCCAGCAGCTTACAGGGGGCGGAAGAGCAGTACTTC. Residues: CASSLQGAEEQYF.

The chain links TRBV6-1 to TRBJ2-2, with 10 bases that match TRBD1. The CDR3 loop spans 16 amino acids. Germline V gives CDR1 MNHNS, CDR2 SASEGT. J lost 3 bases, V lost 2 bases, and 3 bases had no gene match. The chain's CDR3 is CASSEQDRGYTGELFF. The CDR3, as DNA: TGTGCCAGCAGTGAACAGGACAGGGGGTACACCGGGGAGCTGTTTTTT.

The chain combines TRBV5-6 with TRBJ1-2; the match to TRBD1 covers 8 bases. Germline lookup yields CDR1 SGHDT and CDR2 YYEEEE. This CDR3 has 11 residues. The trim removed 9 bases at V and 5 bases at J, leaving 3 bases unmatched. CDR3 loop: CATTGGYGYTF. The CDR3 bases are TGTGCCACCACAGGGGGGTATGGCTACACCTTC.

The chain has TRBV4-2 and TRBJ2-7; D unresolved. The CDR3 has 13 amino acids. Looked up from germline, CDR1 is LGHNA and CDR2 is YNFKEQ. Trimming shortened V by 4 bases and J by 2 bases, and 9 bases separated the two germline ends. For the CDR3, the DNA is TGTGCCAGCAGCCGAGACCCAGCCTACGAGCAGTACTTC. It codes for CASSRDPAYEQYF.

The chain is built from TRBV4-1 and TRBJ2-7; 9 bases are a match to TRBD2. Trimming at V came to 1 base and at J to 3 bases, leaving 1 base not matched to a gene. Per the germline V gene, CDR1 is MGHRA and CDR2 is YSYEKL. The CDR3 has 14 residues. Here the CDR3 DNA reads TGCGCCAGCAGCCAAGGGCGGGGGGGCTACGAGCAGTACTTC. Translated, it gives CASSQGRGGYEQYF.

The chain uses TRBV13 and TRBJ2-7; the match to TRBD1 covers 9 bases. The J segment lost 3 bases and the V segment lost 5 bases, leaving 8 bases of the junction unmatched. The V gene's germline CDR1 is PRHDT and CDR2 FYEKMQ (reference sequence). This CDR3 spans 15 amino acids. For the CDR3, the DNA is TGTGCCAGCAGCGCGACGGGACAGGGATTCTACGAGCAGTACTTC. It is translated as CASSATGQGFYEQYF.

This clone was recorded only once. This chain's CDR3 is CASSQDYSRGTNEQFF. CDR3 nucleotide sequence: TGCGCCAGCAGCCAAGACTACTCAAGGGGTACCAATGAGCAGTTCTTC. V and J are TRBV4-1 and TRBJ2-1, with a possible D match to TRBD1 (5 bases). This CDR3 contains 16 residues. V was shortened by 0 bases and J by 6 bases, with 15 bases between the two germline ends. From germline, CDR1 is MGHRA and CDR2 YSYEKL.

The V and J genes are TRBV5-1 and TRBJ2-3, with 11 bases matching TRBD2. The CDR3 is 17 residues long. V lost 2 bases, J lost 0 bases, and 5 bases stayed unmatched. Germline CDR1 is SGHRS and CDR2 is YFSETQ. CDR3 bases: TGCGCCAGCAGCTTAGGAATAGCGGGGGGGAGCACAGATACGCAGTATTTT. Translated, it gives CASSLGIAGGSTDTQYF.

The chain has TRBV4-3 and TRBJ2-3; TRBD1 aligns across 8 bases. This CDR3 has 15 residues. With 3 bases clipped from V and 3 bases from J, the junction kept 5 bases outside the gene matches. Looked up from germline, CDR1 is LGHNA and CDR2 is YSLEER. For the CDR3, the DNA is TGCGCCAGCAGCCAGCGGACAGGGAGGACAGATACGCAGTATTTT. It translates to CASSQRTGRTDTQYF.

The CDR3 loop is CASSPGLAKNIQYF. The CDR3 DNA reads as TGTGCCAGCAGCCCGGGACTAGCCAAAAACATTCAGTACTTC. J is TRBJ2-4 and V is TRBV7-2, with D tentatively TRBD2 (6 bases). The germline V gene encodes CDR1 SGHTA and CDR2 FQGNSA. This CDR3 has 14 amino acids. Trimming took off 5 bases at V and 0 bases at J, with 8 bases between the two ends.

A note on this clone: The same CDR3 also results from other DNA sequences found in this sample. The rearrangement uses TRBV4-1 and TRBJ1-5; 8 bases agree with TRBD1. Germline V CDR1 and CDR2: MGHRA, YSYEKL. Trimming removed 0 bases from V and 9 bases from J; junction bases left unmatched: 7. This CDR3 is built from 15 residues. Written as DNA, the CDR3 is TGCGCCAGCAGCCAAGATTCACAGGGGGGTAGGCCCCAGCATTTT. This sequence encodes CASSQDSQGGRPQHF.

The V gene is TRBV2, the J gene TRBJ2-7; weak D call: TRBD1 (7 bases). The V end was cut by 3 bases, the J end by 5 bases, with 14 bases between. CDR3 length equals 14 residues. Germline CDR1 reads SNHLY; CDR2 reads FYNNEI. The CDR3 bases are TGTGCCAGCAGTGACTCGGCAGGGGGGCACGAGCAGTACTTC. Its translation is CASSDSAGGHEQYF.

The J gene is TRBJ2-2, the V gene TRBV5-6, with D tentatively TRBD2 (6 bases). The germline V gene has CDR1 SGHDT and CDR2 YYEEEE. The CDR3 is made up of 14 amino acids. V lost 4 bases and J 4 bases, leaving 11 bases between the germline ends. The CDR3 nucleotides are TGTGCCAGCAGCGCGGGACCGCCCACCGGGGAGCTGTTTTTT. Translation: CASSAGPPTGELFF. The full variable domain, completed using reference TRBV5-6 and TRBJ2-2, is DAGVTQSPTHLIKTRGQQVTLRCSPKSGHDTVSWYQQALGQGPQFIFQYYEEEERQRGNFPDRFSGHQFPNYSSELNVNALLLGDSALYLCASSAGPPTGELFFGEGSRLTVL.

The rearrangement links TRBV18 to TRBJ1-5; 7 nucleotides line up with TRBD1. The germline V gene encodes CDR1 KGHSH and CDR2 LQKENI. The CDR3 sequence is 16 residues long. V dropped 5 bases and J dropped 0; count of bases not matched to a gene: 7. This CDR3 is CASSDAGGSSNQPQHF. Here the CDR3 DNA reads TGTGCCAGCTCAGACGCAGGGGGAAGTAGCAATCAGCCCCAGCATTTT.

The V and J genes are TRBV6-1 and TRBJ1-5; D remains ambiguous. V lost 3 bases and J lost 3, with 9 bases in between. The CDR3 is 14 residues long. Germline V lookup: CDR1 MNHNS, CDR2 SASEGT. DNA for the CDR3: TGTGCCAGCAGTGACAGAGGACTCAATCAGCCCCAGCATTTT. Its translation: CASSDRGLNQPQHF.

The V and J genes are TRBV11-2 and TRBJ2-7, with 10 bases matching TRBD2. This CDR3 region has 16 residues. V shed 1 base, J shed 3 bases, and the junction held 6 bases outside the gene matches. From germline, CDR1 is SGHAT and CDR2 FQNNGV. The CDR3 sequence: CASSLGSSGGFYEQYF. The CDR3 region has the DNA TGTGCCAGCAGCTTAGGGTCTAGCGGGGGATTCTACGAGCAGTACTTC.

The chain recombines TRBV5-1 with TRBJ2-3, with a tentative D call TRBD2 (6 bases). Trimming cost V 2 bases and J 2 bases, with 12 bases left between them. Per the germline V gene, CDR1 is SGHRS and CDR2 is YFSETQ. The CDR3 is made up of 15 amino acids. The CDR3 DNA is TGCGCCAGCAGCTTTCCGGGGGAATACACAGATACGCAGTATTTT. This sequence encodes CASSFPGEYTDTQYF.

V is TRBV5-5 and J is TRBJ1-2; D gene ambiguous. V lost 4 bases and J 4 bases, leaving 14 bases between the germline ends. Germline V lookup: CDR1 SGHKS, CDR2 YYEKEE (reference sequence). The CDR3 runs to 14 residues. CDR3 amino acids: CASSPIAWGYGYTF. CDR3 coding DNA: TGTGCCAGCAGCCCAATAGCGTGGGGCTATGGCTACACCTTC. Full variable domain (outside the CDR3, taken from reference TRBV5-5 and TRBJ1-2): DAGVTQSPTHLIKTRGQQVTLRCSPISGHKSVSWYQQVLGQGPQFIFQYYEKEERGRGNFPDRFSARQFPNYSSELNVNALLLGDSALYLCASSPIAWGYGYTFGSGTRLTVV.

The chain recombines TRBV5-1 with TRBJ1-1; D possibly corresponds to TRBD1 (5 bases). V was trimmed by 3 bases and J by 1 base, leaving 13 bases between them. The CDR3 spans 15 residues. Germline CDR1 is SGHRS and CDR2 is YFSETQ. The CDR3 DNA sequence: TGCGCCAGCAGCTATAGGGCCAGGGCGAACACTGAAGCTTTCTTT. Translating gives CASSYRARANTEAFF.

The chain links TRBV2 to TRBJ2-5, with 8 positions matching TRBD1. The CDR3 length is 13 residues. Germline V gene sequence: CDR1 SNHLY, CDR2 FYNNEI. Trimming cost V 8 bases and J 1 base; bases outside gene matches: 3. In nucleotides, the CDR3 is TGTGCCAGCGGTGGACAGGGCCAAGAGACCCAGTACTTC. It translates to CASGGQGQETQYF. The entire variable domain, with the rest obtained from reference TRBV2 and TRBJ2-5, is as follows: EPEVTQTPSHQVTQMGQEVILRCVPISNHLYFYWYRQILGQKVEFLVSFYNNEISEKSEIFDDQFSVERPDGSNFTLKIRSTKLEDSAMYFCASGGQGQETQYFGPGTRLLVL.

The chain employs TRBV11-2 and TRBJ2-3; 9 bases are a match to TRBD1. V gave up 0 bases and J gave up 1 base; unmatched junction bases: 2. CDR3 length equals 16 residues. Germline assignment: CDR1 SGHAT and CDR2 FQNNGV. The CDR3 region has the DNA TGTGCCAGCAGCTTAGATCGGGACAGGGGCACAGATACGCAGTATTTT. Amino acids: CASSLDRDRGTDTQYF.